One sample yielded the 17 T cell receptor beta chains listed below, sequenced in a study of cytomegalovirus exposure and HLA in healthy donors. PCR primers comprised 60 Vbeta and 13 Jbeta primers. The assay was immunoSEQ multiplex PCR, and TCRdb's table has in-frame clones only and misses some. The sample shows under 150,000 clones, 70% to 80% of them seen only once. Sequences were obtained from PBMCs. The receptors originated from a woman aged 50 to 65 in good health and CMV-seronegative.

This clone was detected only once. V gene TRBV2 combines with J gene TRBJ2-7; TRBD1 might be the D (6 bases). The CDR3 is made up of 14 amino acids. V lost 8 bases and J 3 bases, leaving 17 bases between the germline ends. Germline-derived CDR1 and CDR2 are SNHLY and FYNNEI. CDR3: CASPRNRESYEQYF. In DNA, the CDR3 is TGTGCCAGCCCTAGGAACAGGGAGAGCTACGAGCAGTACTTC.

The V and J genes are TRBV7-9 and TRBJ2-7, with 7 bases matching TRBD1. Germline V gene data show CDR1 as SEHNR and CDR2 as FQNEAQ (reference sequence). This CDR3 comprises 14 residues. Losses at the gene ends were 3 bases for V and 3 bases for J; bases not matched to a gene: 5. The CDR3 reads CASSFRDRDYEQYV. CDR3 coding DNA: TGTGCCAGCAGCTTCCGGGACAGAGACTACGAGCAGTACGTC.

The chain employs TRBV5-1 and TRBJ1-1; TRBD1 agrees at 9 bases. The germline V gene has CDR1 SGHRS and CDR2 YFSETQ. Losses at the gene ends were 2 bases for V and 4 bases for J; bases not matched to a gene: 12. The CDR3 contains 17 residues. The CDR3 sequence is CASSFIPGQGSATEAFF. In DNA form, the CDR3 reads TGCGCCAGCAGCTTCATACCGGGACAGGGAAGTGCCACTGAAGCTTTCTTT.

This chain joins TRBV14 and TRBJ2-1; 12 bases agree with TRBD2. J gave up 2 bases and V 5 bases, and 4 bases lay outside the gene matches. This CDR3 is 16 amino acids long. The V gene's germline CDR1 is SGHDN and CDR2 FVKESK. Here the CDR3 DNA reads TGTGCCAGCAGCTTACTAGCGGGAGGCACCTACAATGAGCAGTTCTTC. It codes for CASSLLAGGTYNEQFF.

The chain links TRBV29-1 to TRBJ2-1; D is perhaps TRBD2 (5 bases). Trimming took off 3 bases at V and 3 bases at J, with 9 bases between the two ends. The CDR3 has 13 amino acids. The germline V gene encodes CDR1 SQVTM and CDR2 ANQGSEA. CDR3 loop: CSVEATNYNEQFF. CDR3 bases: TGCAGCGTTGAGGCGACTAACTACAATGAGCAGTTCTTC.

This clone showed up many times. The chain couples TRBV4-2 to TRBJ1-4; D may be TRBD1 (6 bases). V lost 0 bases to trimming and J lost 4 bases, with 18 bases between them. This CDR3 is built from 18 residues. Germline assignment: CDR1 LGHNA and CDR2 YNFKEQ. The CDR3 loop is CASSQDETGKGFNEKLFF. The CDR3, as DNA: TGTGCCAGCAGCCAAGATGAAACAGGGAAGGGGTTTAATGAAAAACTGTTTTTT.

The chain joins TRBV29-1 to TRBJ1-5; D might be TRBD1 (5 bases). V shed 1 base and J shed 3 bases, with 13 bases lying between them. The CDR3 totals 15 residues. Germline CDR1 is SQVTM and CDR2 is ANQGSEA. CDR3: CSVEVGTGPNQPQHF. The CDR3 region has the DNA TGCAGCGTTGAAGTTGGTACAGGACCCAATCAGCCCCAGCATTTT.

The chain is built from TRBV11-2 and TRBJ2-7; 7 bases are shared with TRBD1. The CDR3 loop spans 14 amino acids. Germline lookup yields CDR1 SGHAT and CDR2 FQNNGV. Unmatched junction bases numbered 7, after V lost 5 bases and J lost 3 bases. CDR3 loop: CASSRDRALYEQYF. Here the CDR3 DNA reads TGTGCCAGCAGCAGAGACAGGGCTCTCTACGAGCAGTACTTC.

This chain links TRBV5-1 with TRBJ2-3, with 7 positions matching TRBD2. J lost 3 bases, V lost 0 bases, and 13 bases had no gene match. There are 18 residues in the CDR3. Germline V gene data show CDR1 as SGHRS and CDR2 as YFSETQ. CDR3 sequence (DNA): TGCGCCAGCAGCTTGGCCCTTAGGGGCGGGAGAATGACAGATACGCAGTATTTT. As protein: CASSLALRGGRMTDTQYF.

A single count supports this clone. This chain joins TRBV29-1 and TRBJ1-5, with D unclear. Germline V lookup: CDR1 SQVTM, CDR2 ANQGSEA. The germline V and J ends were trimmed by 2 bases and 8 bases, with 16 bases remaining between them. The CDR3 is made up of 14 amino acids. This chain's CDR3 is CSVELGHTSEPQHF. The CDR3 nucleotides read TGCAGCGTTGAACTGGGCCATACCTCAGAGCCCCAGCATTTT.

The table lists this clone with a few counts. The gene calls are TRBV19 and TRBJ1-6; 7 bases align to TRBD1. The germline V gene has CDR1 LNHDA and CDR2 SQIVND (reference sequence). CDR3 length: 15 amino acids. V lost 3 bases and J lost 7; bases outside the gene matches: 6. The CDR3 coding sequence is TGTGCCAGTAGTATGTCCGGGACAGTGAATTCACCCCTCCACTTT. Protein: CASSMSGTVNSPLHF.

This clone was observed once. The V and J genes are TRBV5-1 and TRBJ1-5; D may be TRBD1 (5 bases). The germline V and J ends were trimmed by 5 bases and 4 bases, with 16 bases remaining between them. Germline CDR1 reads SGHRS; CDR2 reads YFSETQ. The CDR3 sequence is 15 residues long. This chain's CDR3 is CASSQNPGMNQPQHF. CDR3 nucleotide sequence: TGCGCCAGCAGTCAGAACCCAGGGATGAATCAGCCCCAGCATTTT.

The chain joins TRBV28 to TRBJ1-1; D remains ambiguous. The V and J ends lost 5 bases and 10 bases respectively, with 14 bases between them. The CDR3 has 12 residues. Germline lookup yields CDR1 MDHEN and CDR2 SYDVKM. CDR3 DNA: TGTGCCAGCAGTGTGGGCCCGTCTGCAGCTTTCTTT. It specifies CASSVGPSAAFF.

The chain has TRBV6-5 and TRBJ2-5; D perhaps matches TRBD2 (5 bases). Trimming took 0 bases from V and 2 from J, leaving 10 bases between them. The CDR3 totals 15 residues. The germline gives CDR1 MNHEY, CDR2 SVGAGI. The CDR3: CASSYSRRGQETQYF. The CDR3 nucleotides read TGTGCCAGCAGTTACTCCCGAAGAGGGCAAGAGACCCAGTACTTC.

The chain recombines TRBV28 with TRBJ1-2; TRBD1 matches 7 bases. V gave up 5 bases and J gave up 8 bases; unmatched junction bases: 8. CDR3 length equals 13 residues. Germline CDR1 is MDHEN and CDR2 is SYDVKM. The CDR3, as DNA: TGTGCCAGCAGTCCAGACAGGGTCCAAGGCTACACCTTC. Protein: CASSPDRVQGYTF.

With respect to this clone: Other DNA sequences in this sample translate to the same CDR3. The chain links TRBV7-9 to TRBJ1-1; D perhaps matches TRBD1 (6 bases). V shed 6 bases and J shed 1 base, with 9 bases lying between them. CDR3 length: 13 amino acids. The germline gives CDR1 SEHNR, CDR2 FQNEAQ (reference sequence). The CDR3 nucleotides read TGTGCCAGCAGTCGACAGGAGAACACTGAAGCTTTCTTT. Its protein is CASSRQENTEAFF.

V usage is TRBV6-1 and J usage is TRBJ2-7, with 8 bases lining up with TRBD2. The CDR3 has 14 residues. After removal of 3 bases from V and 8 bases from J, the junction contained 9 bases not matched to a gene. The V gene's germline CDR1 is MNHNS and CDR2 SASEGT. CDR3: CASSDPGGAEKQYV. The CDR3 DNA follows: TGTGCCAGCAGTGATCCCGGGGGGGCGGAAAAGCAGTACGTC.